The 13 T cell receptor beta chains below all came from one sample that was sequenced in a study of OX40 agonist ivuxolimab in advanced cancers. The repertoire was sequenced with immunoSEQ multiplex PCR; TCRdb's copy has only in-frame clones and lacks some. This sample has approximately 34,000 clones; around 90% occur once, and the top ten carry roughly 58%. The material sequenced was CD4+ or CD8+ T cells sorted from blood, taken in a trial of the OX40 agonist ivuxolimab. All receptors derive from an adult with an advanced solid tumor such as melanoma, head and neck, liver or kidney cancer.

This CDR3 is CASTIRPKPDGREKLFF. DNA for the CDR3: TGTGCCAGCACCATTCGGCCGAAACCGGACGGGAGAGAAAAACTGTTTTTT. The V gene is TRBV21-1, the J gene TRBJ1-4. TRBV21-1 is annotated as a pseudogene. The CDR3 has 17 amino acids.

The chain couples TRBV19 to TRBJ2-1; the match to TRBD1 covers 10 bases. The junction had 6 bases not matched to a gene; V was cut back by 7 bases and J by 3 bases. The CDR3 is 15 residues long. Germline loops: CDR1 LNHDA, CDR2 SQIVND (reference sequence). The CDR3 coding sequence is TGTGCCAGTACCGAGGGACAGGGGTTCTACAATGAGCAGTTCTTC. It is translated as CASTEGQGFYNEQFF.

The gene calls are TRBV30 and TRBJ2-1, with TRBD2 identical over 8 bases. The length of the CDR3 is 14 residues. V was clipped by 8 bases and J by 3 bases; unmatched bases: 9. Germline V gives CDR1 GTSNPN, CDR2 SVGIG (reference sequence). The CDR3 reads CAESSSGLYNEQFF. CDR3 DNA sequence: TGTGCCGAGTCGTCTAGCGGGCTCTACAATGAGCAGTTCTTC.

The rearrangement uses TRBV28 and TRBJ2-3; 8 nucleotides agree with TRBD2. The V segment lost 7 bases and the J segment 5 bases; nucleotides outside the gene matches: 8. From germline, CDR1 is MDHEN and CDR2 SYDVKM. The CDR3 covers 14 residues. Written as DNA, the CDR3 is TGTGCCAGCACCCCCATGAGCGGGGGAGATACGCAGTATTTT. This codes for CASTPMSGGDTQYF.

The chain links TRBV19 to TRBJ2-2; 7 bases align to TRBD1. After removal of 5 bases from V and 1 base from J, the junction contained 4 bases not matched to a gene. The CDR3 consists of 15 residues. From germline, CDR1 is LNHDA and CDR2 SQIVND (reference sequence). In DNA, the CDR3 is TGTGCCAGTAGTCCGAGGACAGGGAACACCGGGGAGCTGTTTTTT. This gives the protein CASSPRTGNTGELFF.

This rearrangement joins TRBV10-2 to TRBJ1-5, with no clear D. In germline, CDR1 is WSHSY, CDR2 SAAADI. This CDR3 is 12 amino acids long. V lost 2 bases and J 7 bases, leaving 6 bases between the germline ends. DNA for the CDR3: TGCGCCAGCAGTGAGGGAAACCAGCCCCAGCATTTT. Translating it yields CASSEGNQPQHF.

The gene calls are TRBV4-3 and TRBJ1-1; 9 nucleotides line up with TRBD1. The CDR3 has 14 residues. Germline V gene sequence: CDR1 LGHNA, CDR2 YSLEER. Unmatched junction bases numbered 6, after V lost 2 bases and J lost 8 bases. The CDR3 nucleotides read TGCGCCAGCAGCCAAAAACCCGGACAGGGGGAAGCTTTCTTT. Translating it yields CASSQKPGQGEAFF.

This chain connects TRBV28 to TRBJ1-1; no clear D gene. The CDR3 totals 15 residues. V was pared by 5 bases and J by 4 bases, with 17 bases between. Germline CDR1 reads MDHEN; CDR2 reads SYDVKM. CDR3 in DNA: TGTGCCAGCAGTACACAGTCTGATGCGGTCACTGAAGCTTTCTTT. Translating gives CASSTQSDAVTEAFF.

The rearrangement links TRBV9 to TRBJ2-1; 13 nucleotides agree with TRBD2. The CDR3 has 15 residues. Germline V gene lookup returns CDR1 SGDLS and CDR2 YYNGEE. V was pared by 5 bases and J by 8 bases, with 7 bases of the junction left unmatched. CDR3 region: CASSYGTSGIDEQFF. DNA for the CDR3: TGTGCCAGCAGTTATGGGACTAGCGGGATAGATGAGCAGTTCTTC.

The chain uses TRBV27 and TRBJ1-1; no definite D call. Trimming removed 3 bases at V and 7 bases at J, with 6 bases between. In germline, CDR1 is MNHEY, CDR2 SMNVEV (reference sequence). The CDR3 is made up of 11 amino acids. CDR3: CASSFGGEAFF. CDR3 in DNA: TGTGCCAGCAGTTTTGGAGGTGAAGCTTTCTTT.

This clone was detected once. This sequence joins TRBV28 and TRBJ2-2; a possible D gene is TRBD1 (6 bases). The ends were cut back, 5 bases at V and 5 bases at J, with 9 bases in the middle. CDR3 length equals 13 residues. Germline CDR1 reads MDHEN; CDR2 reads SYDVKM. CDR3 coding DNA: TGTGCCAGCAGTGTACAGGGTACCGGGGAGCTGTTTTTT. Its translation is CASSVQGTGELFF.

This sequence joins TRBV27 and TRBJ1-6; D not certain. Trimming took off 2 bases at V and 10 bases at J, with 12 bases between the two ends. CDR1 is MNHEY and CDR2 is SMNVEV in the germline V gene (reference sequence). The CDR3 totals 14 residues. This chain's CDR3 is CASSLRAGGSPLHF. The CDR3 DNA sequence: TGTGCCAGCAGTTTACGGGCAGGAGGGTCACCCCTCCACTTT.

The rearrangement uses TRBV6-1 and TRBJ1-2, with unresolved D. The CDR3 is 17 residues long. V shed 1 base and J shed 5 bases, with 20 bases lying between them. Germline V gene sequence: CDR1 MNHNS, CDR2 SASEGT. The DNA for the CDR3 is TGTGCCAGCAGTGAAGACTGGGCATTCCCAATGGGGTATGGCTACACCTTC. Encoded protein: CASSEDWAFPMGYGYTF.